Listed below are T cell receptor beta chains from one sample, sequenced in a study of memory CD8 T cells in hepatitis C reinfection. TCRdb keeps only in-frame clones here, not all; method: immunoSEQ multiplex PCR. This table holds over 50,000 clones, around 92% found once. The sample taken for sequencing was naive CD8+ T cells sorted from blood. The receptors originated from a man between 18 and 35 years old with hepatitis C virus infection. Both conserved end residues are part of each CDR3. D genes are given only for firm matches. Clone size is stated in some rows and not others, as once, few, many or a class when expanded.

size	V	length	D	J	CDR3	DNA
-	TRBV5-1	17	TRBD2	TRBJ2-3	CASSLWPSGGDTDTQYF	TGCGCCAGCAGCTTGTGGCCGAGCGGGGGAGACACAGATACGCAGTATTTT
once	TRBV11-3	14	-	TRBJ2-1	CASSPFGRDNEQFF	TGTGCCAGCAGCCCTTTTGGGAGAGACAATGAGCAGTTCTTC
-	TRBV4-1	16	-	TRBJ2-2	CASSQVGQTNTGELFF	TGCGCCAGCAGCCAAGTAGGACAGACGAACACCGGGGAGCTGTTTTTT
-	TRBV7-9	16	-	TRBJ2-6	CASSPRTESGANVLTF	TGTGCCAGCAGCCCACGGACAGAATCTGGGGCCAACGTCCTGACTTTC
-	TRBV7-9	15	TRBD1	TRBJ1-1	CASSPSGGLDTEAFF	TGTGCCAGCAGCCCATCAGGGGGCCTGGACACTGAAGCTTTCTTT
-	TRBV7-9	19	TRBD2	TRBJ2-7	CASSLDPGVGSGRADEQYF	TGTGCCAGCAGCTTAGACCCCGGTGTGGGAAGCGGGAGGGCCGACGAGCAGTACTTC
-	TRBV14	16	TRBD1	TRBJ2-1	CASSQTPGQGYNEQFF	TGTGCCAGCAGCCAAACACCGGGACAGGGCTACAATGAGCAGTTCTTC
-	TRBV2	13	TRBD2	TRBJ2-5	CASRGGEQETQYF	TGTGCCAGCAGGGGAGGGGAACAAGAGACCCAGTACTTC
-	TRBV4-1	15	-	TRBJ2-2	CASSHRDSDTGELFF	TGCGCCAGCAGCCACAGGGACTCGGACACCGGGGAGCTGTTTTTT
once	TRBV27	17	TRBD2	TRBJ2-3	CASSPLAGPTSTDTQYF	TGTGCCAGCAGTCCTCTAGCGGGGCCCACTAGCACAGATACGCAGTATTTT
-	TRBV5-4	15	TRBD1	TRBJ2-7	CASSFGQGALSEQYF	TGTGCCAGCAGCTTTGGACAGGGGGCTCTGAGCGAGCAGTACTTC
-	TRBV4-1	15	-	TRBJ1-4	CASSQVESNYEKLFF	TGCGCCAGCAGCCAAGTCGAGAGCAACTATGAAAAACTGTTTTTT
once	TRBV5-1	15	-	TRBJ2-5	CASSSAHRGGETQYF	TGCGCCAGCAGCAGTGCCCACAGGGGAGGAGAGACCCAGTACTTC
-	TRBV19	14	-	TRBJ2-1	CASSIVGPNNEQFF	TGTGCCAGTAGTATAGTGGGGCCGAACAATGAGCAGTTCTTC
-	TRBV5-6	15	-	TRBJ1-4	CASSLDRDSNEKLFF	TGTGCCAGCAGCTTGGACAGGGATAGTAATGAAAAACTGTTTTTT
-	TRBV27	13	TRBD1	TRBJ1-2	CASSQTGVYGYTF	TGTGCCAGCAGTCAGACAGGGGTCTATGGCTACACCTTC
-	TRBV5-8	14	-	TRBJ2-2	CASSLEGETGELFF	TGTGCCAGCAGCTTGGAGGGGGAGACCGGGGAGCTGTTTTTT
-	TRBV6-1	16	TRBD1	TRBJ1-6	CASSEARGLYNSPLHF	TGTGCCAGCAGTGAAGCGAGGGGGCTCTATAATTCACCCCTCCACTTT
-	TRBV2	15	TRBD2	TRBJ2-5	CASSEELADQETQYF	TGTGCCAGCAGTGAGGAACTAGCGGACCAAGAGACCCAGTACTTC
-	TRBV27	13	-	TRBJ2-2	CASSLANTGELFF	TGTGCCAGCAGCCTAGCTAACACCGGGGAGCTGTTTTTT
-	TRBV7-7	16	TRBD1	TRBJ2-5	CASSLSWGQGQETQYF	TGTGCCAGCAGCTTAAGTTGGGGACAGGGGCAAGAGACCCAGTACTTC
-	TRBV5-1	20	-	TRBJ2-7	CASSSVTGGAGSGRAGEQYF	TGCGCCAGCAGCTCCGTCACAGGGGGCGCGGGAAGCGGGAGGGCCGGCGAGCAGTACTTC
-	TRBV4-1	16	-	TRBJ1-6	CASSRKGLGDNSPLHF	TGCGCCAGCAGCCGGAAGGGACTCGGGGATAATTCACCCCTCCACTTT
-	TRBV28	15	-	TRBJ1-1	CASSFWRGGGTEAFF	TGTGCCAGCAGTTTTTGGAGGGGTGGTGGCACTGAAGCTTTCTTT
-	TRBV19	14	TRBD2	TRBJ2-1	CASRGMGGTWEQFF	TGTGCCAGTAGGGGGATGGGGGGGACCTGGGAGCAGTTCTTC
-	TRBV10-2	13	-	TRBJ2-1	CATQGISYNEQFF	TGCGCCACCCAGGGGATCTCCTACAATGAGCAGTTCTTC
-	TRBV4-3	17	-	TRBJ2-5	CASSQDLPVQTQETQYF	TGCGCCAGCAGCCAAGATCTTCCCGTCCAGACTCAAGAGACCCAGTACTTC
once	TRBV29-1	12	-	TRBJ1-1	CSVTSMDTEAFF	TGCAGCGTTACAAGTATGGACACTGAAGCTTTCTTT
-	TRBV7-9	15	TRBD1	TRBJ2-1	CASSPGTDTYNEQFF	TGTGCCAGCAGCCCCGGGACAGACACCTACAATGAGCAGTTCTTC
-	TRBV28	17	TRBD2	TRBJ2-7	CASKHPGLAGMADEQYF	TGTGCCAGCAAACACCCCGGACTAGCGGGAATGGCGGACGAGCAGTACTTC
-	TRBV7-8	16	TRBD1	TRBJ1-4	CASSFLGQGANEKLFF	TGTGCCAGCAGCTTTTTGGGACAGGGGGCGAATGAAAAACTGTTTTTT
once	TRBV27	15	-	TRBJ2-3	CASSLSASPTDTQYF	TGTGCCAGCAGTTTATCTGCTAGTCCCACAGATACGCAGTATTTT
-	TRBV28	13	-	TRBJ1-5	CASRVDSNQPQHF	TGTGCCAGCAGGGTAGATAGCAATCAGCCCCAGCATTTT
-	TRBV11-2	13	TRBD1	TRBJ2-2	CASSRTGAGELFF	TGTGCCAGCAGCCGCACAGGGGCCGGGGAGCTGTTTTTT
-	TRBV7-8	16	-	TRBJ1-6	CASSLAGRGYNSPLHF	TGTGCCAGCAGCTTAGCAGGGAGGGGGTATAATTCACCCCTCCACTTT
-	TRBV6-5	12	-	TRBJ2-7	CASATLLYEQYF	TGTGCCAGCGCCACCCTACTCTACGAGCAGTACTTC
-	TRBV4-1	14	-	TRBJ1-1	CASSQDYRNTEAFF	TGCGCCAGCAGCCAAGATTACAGGAACACTGAAGCTTTCTTT
-	TRBV10-1	14	-	TRBJ2-3	CASSADRSTDTQYF	TGCGCCAGCAGTGCTGACAGAAGCACAGATACGCAGTATTTT
-	TRBV7-9	14	TRBD1	TRBJ2-7	CASSSGQGVDEQYF	TGTGCCAGCAGCTCAGGACAGGGGGTTGACGAGCAGTACTTC